This T cell receptor (beta chain) was sequenced for a study of human T cells and chemical hapten exposure. The germline CDR1 and CDR2 sequences are MNHEY and SVGEGT. The CDR3 is 14 residues long. V shed 4 bases, J shed 8 bases, and the junction held 8 bases outside the gene matches. A few counts support this clonotype. TCRdb re-called the RACE reads through MiXCR, storing one row per CDR3 protein. The sample has around 69,000 distinct CDR3 sequences; roughly 9.8% are singletons. Time point: patch test 1, 2 weeks after DPC sensitization. Sample treatment: therapeutic diphenylcyclopropenone sensitization with weekly scalp DPC.

This specimen was whole blood, taken in connection with sensitization to the hapten diphenylcyclopropenone (DPC). The rearrangement links TRBV6-2 or TRBV6-3 to TRBJ2-1; 7 bases agree with TRBD2. This clonotype was obtained from a woman aged 40 to 50 with alopecia areata. Some clones in this sample may be carry-over from other donors' samples. In nucleotides, the CDR3 is TGTGCCAGCAGTTCCGGACTAGTTTTCGATGAGCAGTTCTTC. Protein product: CASSSGLVFDEQFF.